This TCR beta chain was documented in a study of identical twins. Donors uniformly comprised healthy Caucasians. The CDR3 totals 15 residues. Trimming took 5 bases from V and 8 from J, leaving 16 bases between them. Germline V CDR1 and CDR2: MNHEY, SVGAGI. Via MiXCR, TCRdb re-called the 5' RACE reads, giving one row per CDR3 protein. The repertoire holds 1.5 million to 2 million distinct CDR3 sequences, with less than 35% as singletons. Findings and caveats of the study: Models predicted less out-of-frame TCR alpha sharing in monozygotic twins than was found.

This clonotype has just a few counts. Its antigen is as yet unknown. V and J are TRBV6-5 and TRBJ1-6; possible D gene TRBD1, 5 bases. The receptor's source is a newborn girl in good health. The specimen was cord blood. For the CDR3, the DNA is TGTGCCAGCAGTGCCCAAGGGACCGGGGATTCACCCCTCCACTTT. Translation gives CASSAQGTGDSPLHF.